The 18 T cell receptor beta chains below come from one sample, sequenced in a study of blood T cell repertoires in COVID-19. Sequencing used immunoSEQ multiplex PCR; TCRdb keeps in-frame clones, though not all of them. The table records fewer than 250,000 clones, about 85% of them present only once. The sequenced sample was PBMCs or T cells enriched from blood (not recorded which). The source is a man aged 25-45 years who had recovered from COVID-19.

DNA of the CDR3: TGTGCCAGCAGCTTAACTAGCGGGTCCTACGAGCAGTACTTC. Translated, it gives CASSLTSGSYEQYF. The chain recombines TRBV13 with TRBJ2-7, with 9 bases that match TRBD2. Per germline, CDR1 PRHDT and CDR2 FYEKMQ (reference sequence). This CDR3 spans 14 amino acids. Trimming took 2 bases from V and 1 from J; bases not matched to a gene: 0.

The chain recombines TRBV5-1 with TRBJ2-4; D is possibly TRBD1 (5 bases). Germline values: CDR1 SGHRS, CDR2 YFSETQ. The CDR3 sequence is 12 residues long. The V end was cut by 4 bases, the J end by 6 bases, with 8 bases between. DNA of the CDR3: TGCGCCAGCAGCATGGACACAAACATTCAGTACTTC. This translates into CASSMDTNIQYF.

The gene calls are TRBV4-3 and TRBJ2-3, with TRBD1 identical over 7 bases. Germline trimming cut 5 bases from V and 0 bases from J; bases unmatched to any gene: 5. CDR1 is LGHNA and CDR2 is YSLEER in the germline V gene. This CDR3 is built from 15 residues. CDR3 coding DNA: TGCGCCAGCAGCACCCGACAGGGAAGCACAGATACGCAGTATTTT. Translation gives CASSTRQGSTDTQYF.

This chain's CDR3 is CATKPLTEKYGYTF. The CDR3, as DNA: TGTGCCACCAAGCCTCTGACAGAGAAGTATGGCTACACCTTC. The chain combines TRBV6-5 with TRBJ1-2, with D possibly matching TRBD1 (5 bases). CDR3 length equals 14 residues. Germline CDR1 MNHEY, CDR2 SVGAGI. V was clipped by 10 bases and J by 5 bases, with 20 bases between them.

V gene TRBV19 combines with J gene TRBJ2-3; the D gene is possibly TRBD1 (6 bases). The CDR3 length is 18 residues. V was trimmed by 5 bases and J by 3 bases, leaving 24 bases between them. CDR1 is LNHDA, CDR2 SQIVND, per germline (reference sequence). CDR3: CASSPFLLDRPWTDTQYF. The CDR3, as DNA: TGTGCCAGTAGTCCTTTCCTCCTCGACAGGCCGTGGACAGATACGCAGTATTTT.

This clone was seen once. This chain links TRBV28 with TRBJ2-1; TRBD2 agrees at 7 bases. Germline V CDR1 and CDR2: MDHEN, SYDVKM. The CDR3 runs to 13 residues. J lost 8 bases, V lost 8 bases, and 9 bases had no gene match. The CDR3 spells CASSVLAGDEQFF. Here the CDR3 DNA reads TGTGCCAGCTCAGTTTTGGCGGGGGATGAGCAGTTCTTC.

The V and J genes are TRBV9 and TRBJ2-1; no definite D call. V gave up 4 bases and J gave up 6 bases, with 8 bases separating them. This CDR3 has 12 amino acids. Germline lookup yields CDR1 SGDLS and CDR2 YYNGEE. DNA for the CDR3: TGTGCCAGCAGCCCTTACGGCAATGAGCAGTTCTTC. Protein sequence: CASSPYGNEQFF.

The chain employs TRBV27 and TRBJ1-5; TRBD1 might be the D (5 bases). This CDR3 comprises 15 residues. Germline V gene data show CDR1 as MNHEY and CDR2 as SMNVEV (reference sequence). V shed 6 bases and J shed 1 base, with 13 bases lying between them. In DNA, the CDR3 is TGTGCCAGCAGCCTCAGGGTGGGCAGCAATCAGCCCCAGCATTTT. This sequence encodes CASSLRVGSNQPQHF.

The chain recombines TRBV5-8 with TRBJ1-1, with D perhaps TRBD1 (5 bases). The V and J ends lost 4 bases and 0 bases respectively, with 10 bases between them. The CDR3 extends over 14 amino acids. Germline V lookup: CDR1 SGHTS, CDR2 YDEGEE. CDR3 protein: CASSGAFMNTEAFF. Written as DNA, the CDR3 is TGTGCCAGCAGCGGGGCGTTCATGAACACTGAAGCTTTCTTT.

This chain links TRBV9 with TRBJ1-2, with D tentatively TRBD1 (6 bases). Per germline, CDR1 SGDLS and CDR2 YYNGEE. Trimming removed 2 bases at V and 7 bases at J, with 21 bases between. CDR3 size: 16 residues. The CDR3 here is CASSVGTTVNVGGYTF. Here the CDR3 DNA reads TGTGCCAGCAGCGTGGGGACAACTGTAAACGTGGGTGGCTACACCTTC.

This chain joins TRBV12-3 or TRBV12-4 and TRBJ1-1; D uncertain. CDR3 size: 12 residues. Trimming left V 6 bases short and J 4 bases short, with 9 bases between. The CDR3 spells CASRPPGTEAFF. The CDR3 bases are TGTGCCAGCAGGCCGCCGGGCACTGAAGCTTTCTTT.

This chain connects TRBV28 to TRBJ1-4; maybe TRBD1 (6 bases). This CDR3 comprises 14 residues. Germline CDR1 MDHEN, CDR2 SYDVKM. Trimming cost V 4 bases and J 8 bases, with 14 bases left between them. The CDR3 DNA follows: TGTGCCAGCAGTTCCGAGGGGGAAGGGGAAAAACTGTTTTTT. Its protein is CASSSEGEGEKLFF.

The sample holds one count of this clone. The chain couples TRBV7-6 to TRBJ1-1, with D possibly matching TRBD1 (5 bases). CDR1 is SGHVS, CDR2 FNYEAQ, per germline. The V end lost 2 bases, the J end lost 3 bases, and 13 bases lay between the germline ends. The CDR3 length is 15 residues. The CDR3 is CASSLSGGVDTEAFF. CDR3 bases: TGTGCCAGCAGCTTATCGGGAGGGGTCGACACTGAAGCTTTCTTT.

J is TRBJ2-1 and V is TRBV5-4; tentatively, D is TRBD2 (5 bases). V dropped 4 bases and J dropped 2 bases, with 13 bases sitting between them. Germline V gene sequence: CDR1 SGHNT, CDR2 YYREEE (reference sequence). The CDR3 totals 15 residues. CDR3 amino acids: CASSRDTLPYNEQFF. The CDR3 DNA reads as TGTGCCAGCAGCCGGGATACCCTGCCCTACAATGAGCAGTTCTTC.

This clone was picked up a small number of times. The chain recombines TRBV30 with TRBJ1-2; D call uncertain. CDR1 is GTSNPN, CDR2 SVGIG, per germline (reference sequence). The CDR3 extends over 13 amino acids. Trimming took 4 bases from V and 2 from J, leaving 11 bases between them. CDR3 coding DNA: TGTGCCTGGATCCCGGAGGGAAACTATGGCTACACCTTC. It yields the protein CAWIPEGNYGYTF. Full variable domain (rest looked up from reference TRBV30 and TRBJ1-2): SQTIHQWPATLVQPVGSPLSLECTVEGTSNPNLYWYRQAAGRGLQLLFYSVGIGQISSEVPQNLSASRPQDRQFILSSKKLLLSDSGFYLCAWIPEGNYGYTFGSGTRLTVV.

V is TRBV7-6 and J is TRBJ1-2; 7 nucleotides align to TRBD1. The J segment lost 6 bases and the V segment lost 5 bases, leaving 12 bases of the junction unmatched. Per germline, CDR1 SGHVS and CDR2 FNYEAQ. CDR3 size: 15 residues. CDR3 sequence: CASSATPGTDNGYTF. As DNA, the CDR3 is TGTGCCAGCAGCGCAACCCCCGGGACAGACAATGGCTACACCTTC.

V and J are TRBV12-3 or TRBV12-4 and TRBJ1-2; tentative D call: TRBD1 (5 bases). CDR3 length: 13 amino acids. Trimming cost V 2 bases and J 6 bases, with 10 bases left between them. The CDR3 spells CASSLRQFHGYTF. The DNA of the CDR3 is TGTGCCAGCAGTTTAAGACAGTTCCATGGCTACACCTTC.

This clone was seen just once. The chain is built from TRBV19 and TRBJ1-2, with TRBD1 identical over 8 bases. Trimming cost V 7 bases and J 1 base; bases outside gene matches: 11. This CDR3 has 16 residues. Germline V CDR1 and CDR2: LNHDA, SQIVND (reference sequence). The CDR3 nucleotides are TGTGCCAGTAAGAGACAGGGGAGCTCCTTTAACTATGGCTACACCTTC. It yields the protein CASKRQGSSFNYGYTF.